This is a list of T cell receptor beta chains from one sample in a study of blood T cell repertoires in COVID-19. TCRdb's copy holds only in-frame clones and misses some; the assay was immunoSEQ multiplex PCR. Of around 170,000 clones listed, 90% were seen once; the top ten hold approximately 0.56%. The sample consisted of peripheral blood. These receptors were obtained from a man aged 50 to 59 with acute or convalescent COVID-19. Both conserved end residues are part of each CDR3. D genes are given only for firm matches. Where a row states a size, it is once, few, many or the class of an expanded clone; other rows omit it.

v_gene	j_gene	d_gene	abundance	CDR3aa	CDR3nt
TRBV7-9	TRBJ2-1	TRBD2	-	CASSLEGLAGGHNEQFF	TGTGCCAGCAGCTTAGAGGGCCTAGCGGGAGGTCACAATGAGCAGTTCTTC
TRBV10-3	TRBJ2-5	-	-	CAISGRTGGVETQYF	TGTGCCATCAGTGGTCGGACAGGAGGGGTGGAGACCCAGTACTTC
TRBV3-1/TRBV3-2	TRBJ1-1	-	-	CASSSGVNTEAFF	TGTGCCAGCAGTTCAGGGGTGAACACTGAAGCTTTCTTT
TRBV7-9	TRBJ1-1	TRBD1	once	CASGSRQGRTEAFF	TGTGCCAGCGGCTCTAGACAGGGACGGACTGAAGCTTTCTTT
TRBV19	TRBJ2-7	TRBD1	-	CASSTRDRDYEQYF	TGTGCCAGTAGTACCAGGGACAGGGACTACGAGCAGTACTTC
TRBV7-3	TRBJ1-2	-	-	CASSPMGGGGGGYGYTF	TGTGCCAGCAGCCCTATGGGAGGCGGGGGCGGAGGCTATGGCTACACCTTC
TRBV28	TRBJ2-2	-	-	CASRTPGTSPSGELFF	TGTGCCAGCAGGACCCCGGGGACAAGCCCCTCCGGGGAGCTGTTTTTT
TRBV7-8	TRBJ2-7	TRBD2	-	CASSSGLAGGDEQYF	TGTGCCAGCAGCTCAGGACTAGCGGGAGGTGACGAGCAGTACTTC
TRBV5-1	TRBJ1-1	-	-	CASRVPERDTEAFF	TGCGCCAGCAGAGTCCCAGAGCGAGACACTGAAGCTTTCTTT
TRBV6-5	TRBJ2-1	TRBD2	-	CASSGGVESYNEQFF	TGTGCCAGCAGCGGGGGGGTAGAGTCCTACAATGAGCAGTTCTTC
TRBV5-8	TRBJ2-2	-	-	CASLRQANTGELFF	TGTGCCAGCCTTCGACAAGCGAACACCGGGGAGCTGTTTTTT
TRBV5-8	TRBJ2-3	TRBD2	once	CASSFIAGLSTDTQYF	TGTGCCAGCAGCTTCATAGCGGGACTTAGCACAGATACGCAGTATTTT
TRBV28	TRBJ1-5	-	-	CASSPDTAQHF	TGTGCCAGCAGTCCAGACACCGCCCAGCATTTT
TRBV13	TRBJ1-2	-	once	CASSENPGQNNYGYTF	TGTGCCAGCAGCGAAAACCCCGGACAAAATAACTATGGCTACACCTTC
TRBV10-3	TRBJ1-2	TRBD1	few	CAIRTGTGWSYTF	TGTGCCATCAGAACCGGGACAGGGTGGAGCTACACCTTC
TRBV6-5	TRBJ1-2	-	-	CASTEGYYGYTF	TGTGCCAGCACGGAGGGATACTATGGCTACACCTTC
TRBV7-2	TRBJ2-1	TRBD1	-	CASSLPKDRGPAYEQFF	TGTGCCAGCAGCTTACCCAAAGACAGGGGGCCCGCATATGAGCAGTTCTTC